This T cell receptor beta chain is drawn from a study of blood T cell repertoires in COVID-19. This CDR3 is built from 17 residues. Profiled with immunoSEQ multiplex PCR; TCRdb holds only in-frame clones, not every one. The table includes hundreds of thousands of clones, over 85% detected once. V usage is TRBV21-1 and J usage is TRBJ1-5; the DNA was not compared with TRBD1, the D call given in the table. TRBV21-1 is shown as a pseudogene. This TCR was recovered from a man aged 18 to 30 with COVID-19, enrolled during active disease. Input material: peripheral blood. CDR3 region: CASNPRDRESSNQPQHF. For the CDR3, the DNA is TGTGCCAGCAACCCCCGGGACAGGGAATCAAGCAATCAGCCCCAGCATTTT.